The clone carrying this TCR beta chain showed up many times. This entry belongs to a study of early T cells in non-severe SARS-CoV-2 infection. In the study overall: The sequenced material was bulk RNA from unsorted whole blood, and its chains were unpaired.

The CDR3 runs 12 residues. The V and J ends lost 0 bases and 8 bases respectively, with 6 bases between them. Germline CDR1 is SGHRS and CDR2 is YFSETQ. TCRdb re-analysed the 5' RACE reads in MiXCR, keeping a single row per CDR3 protein. Among more than 20,000 distinct CDR3 sequences listed, about 4.8% were seen once. The sequence was collected from an adult who was a healthcare worker with PCR-confirmed SARS-CoV-2 infection or an uninfected control (not recorded which). Sequenced: whole blood. The chain carries TRBV5-1 and TRBJ2-1, with TRBD1 as a possible D gene (5 bases). CDR3 coding DNA: TGCGCCAGCAGCTTGGTAGGGGATGAGCAGTTCTTC. Encoded protein: CASSLVGDEQFF.